The 4 T cell receptor beta chains presented below share a single source sample, sequenced in a study of T-cell reconstitution after alpha-beta-depleted transplantation in children. The TCRbeta library was prepared with unique molecular identifiers. One entry per CDR3 protein, called by TCRdb with MiXCR from the PCR reads. The sample lists about 640,000 distinct CDR3 sequences, approximately 15% occurring once. The material was PBMCs from the stem cell graft donor, obtained from the stem cell graft. The receptors come from a human donor who donated a stem cell graft to a child with acute myeloid leukemia.

This clonotype was observed a few times. V gene TRBV20-1 combines with J gene TRBJ2-7; the D call may be TRBD1 or TRBD2 (6 bases each). The CDR3 is 14 residues long. The germline V and J ends were trimmed by 3 bases and 2 bases, with 14 bases remaining between them. The germline CDR1 and CDR2 sequences are DFQATT and SNEGSKA (reference sequence). The DNA of the CDR3 is TGCAGTGCTAGGGGGGGCAGGGGCGCCTACGAGCAGTACTTC. As protein: CSARGGRGAYEQYF.

This clonotype came up many times. The J gene is TRBJ1-3, the V gene TRBV20-1; D perhaps matches TRBD1 (6 bases). CDR3 length: 13 residues. V gave up 7 bases and J gave up 3 bases, with 13 bases separating them. CDR1 and CDR2 from the germline V gene are DFQATT and SNEGSKA (reference sequence). CDR3 amino acids: CSVPGEGGNTIYF. As DNA, the CDR3 is TGCAGTGTCCCAGGGGAGGGTGGAAACACCATATATTTT.

There are many counts of this clonotype. The V gene is TRBV29-1, the J gene TRBJ2-5; weak D call: TRBD1 (5 bases). In germline, CDR1 is SQVTM, CDR2 ANQGSEA. V was shortened by 6 bases and J by 3 bases, with 17 bases between the two germline ends. The CDR3 covers 14 residues. In DNA form, the CDR3 reads TGCAGCGTCAAAAACAGGTTGGCGGAAGAGACCCAGTACTTC. Amino acids: CSVKNRLAEETQYF.

Many counts were recorded for this clonotype. The chain recombines TRBV20-1 with TRBJ2-3; D is possibly TRBD2 (5 bases). With 8 bases removed from V and 6 bases from J, the gap between germline ends came to 27 bases. This CDR3 comprises 16 residues. Germline lookup yields CDR1 DFQATT and CDR2 SNEGSKA (reference sequence). CDR3 sequence (DNA): TGCAGTTTCCAAGGCCCACAGCTCAATCGCGGGGATACGCAGTATTTT. Translated, it gives CSFQGPQLNRGDTQYF.